This T cell receptor (beta chain) is drawn from a study of blood T cells in healthy people across ages. Isolation recovered at least 6.5 million PBMCs from every sample. With a J-beta primer mix and a sample-barcoded 5' primer, a second PCR ran about 7 to 12 cycles. Per sample, CDR3-containing paired-end reads numbered at least 2.5 million. TCRdb re-derived calls from the 5' RACE reads in MiXCR, one entry per CDR3 protein. The sample has 1.5 million to 2 million distinct CDR3 sequences; roughly 30% are singletons. Study results and limitations: Whereas aged donors had fewer naive CD4+ cells, long-lived donors had more of them and higher diversity. It was held that the diversity estimates obtained from one million T cells were underestimates.

The sample holds many counts of this clonotype. Antigen: not known. This TCR was recovered from a woman between 25 and 40 years old in good health. Sequenced input: blood.

The CDR3 here is CASGTSGSYEQYF. CDR3 nucleotides: TGTGCCAGCGGGACTAGCGGGAGCTACGAGCAGTACTTC. The V gene is TRBV6-2 or TRBV6-3, the J gene TRBJ2-7; 14 bases are shared with TRBD2. In germline, CDR1 is MNHEY, CDR2 SVGEGT. The V gene end was trimmed by 8 bases and the J gene end by 3 bases; junction bases not matched to a gene: 0. The CDR3 is made up of 13 amino acids.